This T cell receptor beta chain was profiled in a study of T cells in Graves' hyperthyroidism and ophthalmopathy. From germline, CDR1 is SEHNR and CDR2 FQNEAQ (reference sequence). The CDR3 totals 12 residues. The V gene end was trimmed by 6 bases and the J gene end by 6 bases; junction bases not matched to a gene: 0. This clonotype has ten or more counts. The investigators amplified TCR beta CDR3 regions from RNA transcripts. Primed by the HTBI set, a first-round RT-PCR was run on the TCR CDR3. TCRdb recomputed calls from the multiplex PCR reads with MiXCR, one row per CDR3 protein. The table records hundreds of thousands of distinct CDR3 sequences, 35% to 45% of them present only once.

This sequence joins TRBV7-9 and TRBJ2-2, with 8 bases that match TRBD1. The receptor was derived from a man between 18 and 29 years old with Graves' hyperthyroidism. Input material: blood. As DNA, the CDR3 is TGTGCCAGCAGGGACAGGGCCGGGGAGCTGTTTTTT. The encoded protein is CASRDRAGELFF.